The clone carrying this TCR beta chain was recorded at least ten times. What it binds is not known. J was trimmed by 2 bases and V by 5 bases; bases with no gene match: 10. The CDR3 length is 17 residues. Germline CDR1 and CDR2: MNHNS and SASEGT. The investigators amplified TCR beta CDR3 regions from RNA transcripts. TCR CDR3 underwent first-round RT-PCR with the HTBI primer set. TCRdb re-called the multiplex PCR reads with MiXCR, one entry per CDR3 protein. The sample yields around 340,000 distinct CDR3 sequences, 14% seen once. This sample stems from a study of T cells in Graves' hyperthyroidism and ophthalmopathy. On the study more broadly: Peripheral blood samples were taken at initial diagnosis, prior to any treatment. Findings and caveats of the study: A 13 V-J signature model discriminated ophthalmopathy versus stable hyperthyroidism.

No progression to ophthalmopathy during 18 months of follow-up defined stable disease. Exclusion criteria comprised uncontrolled infection, other autoimmune disease, pregnancy or lactation. This chain connects TRBV6-1 to TRBJ2-2; TRBD1 matches at 8 bases. The TCR originated in a woman in her twenties or thirties with Graves' hyperthyroidism. Sequencing input: blood. The CDR3 sequence: CASSPRRTGPNTGELFF. DNA for the CDR3: TGTGCCAGCAGTCCACGGAGGACAGGGCCCAACACCGGGGAGCTGTTTTTT.